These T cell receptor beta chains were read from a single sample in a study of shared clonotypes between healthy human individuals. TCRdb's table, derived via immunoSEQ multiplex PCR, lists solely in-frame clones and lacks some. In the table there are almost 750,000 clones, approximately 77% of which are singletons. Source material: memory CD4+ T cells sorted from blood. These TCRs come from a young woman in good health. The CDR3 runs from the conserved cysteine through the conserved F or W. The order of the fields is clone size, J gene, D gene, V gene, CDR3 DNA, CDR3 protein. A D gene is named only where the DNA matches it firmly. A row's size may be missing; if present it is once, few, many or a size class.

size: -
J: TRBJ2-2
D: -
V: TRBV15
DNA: TGTGCCACCAGCAGAGTCGTCGACACCGGGGAGCTGTTTTTT
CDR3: CATSRVVDTGELFF

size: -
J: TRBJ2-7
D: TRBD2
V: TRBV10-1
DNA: TGCGCCAGCAGTGAGGAGATAGCGGGAGTGGATGAGCAGTACTTC
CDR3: CASSEEIAGVDEQYF

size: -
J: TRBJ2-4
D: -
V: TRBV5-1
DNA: TGCGCCAGCAGCTTAACGACAGGAGCCAAAAACATTCAGTACTTC
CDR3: CASSLTTGAKNIQYF

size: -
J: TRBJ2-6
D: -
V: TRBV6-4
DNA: TGTACCAGCAGTGAGCTTTCTGGGGCCAACGTCCTGACTTTC
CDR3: CTSSELSGANVLTF

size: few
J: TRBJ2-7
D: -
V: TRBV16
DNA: TGTGCCAGCAGCCAGAACTCCTACGAGCAGTACTTC
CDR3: CASSQNSYEQYF

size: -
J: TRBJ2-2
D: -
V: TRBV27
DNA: TGTGCCAGCAGTCCCCGCCCGAACACCGGGGAGCTGTTTTTT
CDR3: CASSPRPNTGELFF

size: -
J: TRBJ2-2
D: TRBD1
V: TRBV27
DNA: TGTGCCAGCACCACTAAAGGGACAGGGGGCACCGGGGAGCTGTTTTTT
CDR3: CASTTKGTGGTGELFF

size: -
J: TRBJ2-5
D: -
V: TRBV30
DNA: TGTGCCTGGAGCAGGGTTGAGGAGACCCAGTACTTC
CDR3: CAWSRVEETQYF

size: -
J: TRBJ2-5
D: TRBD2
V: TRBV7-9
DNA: TGTGCCAGCAGCCCAAGAACCGGGACTAGCGGAATTGAAGAGACCCAGTACTTC
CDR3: CASSPRTGTSGIEETQYF

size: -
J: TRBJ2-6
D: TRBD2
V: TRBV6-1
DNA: TGTGCCAGCAGTGTCACACTAGCGGGAGCTGGGGCCAACGTCCTGACTTTC
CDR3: CASSVTLAGAGANVLTF

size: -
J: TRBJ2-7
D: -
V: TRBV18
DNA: TGTGCCAGCTCACCAGAGGACGAGCAGTACTTC
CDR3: CASSPEDEQYF

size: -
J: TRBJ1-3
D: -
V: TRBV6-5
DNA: TGTGCCAGCAGGAACGGGGGGGTCGGAAACACCATATATTTT
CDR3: CASRNGGVGNTIYF

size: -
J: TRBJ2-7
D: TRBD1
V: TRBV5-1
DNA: TGCGCCAGCAGCTTGATTCCAGGGGGCCCTAGCTCCTACGAGCAGTACTTC
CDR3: CASSLIPGGPSSYEQYF

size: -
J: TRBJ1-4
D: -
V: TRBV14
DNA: TGTGCCAGCAGCCAAGGACAAACAGGGTCAGGCGAAAAACTGTTTTTT
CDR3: CASSQGQTGSGEKLFF

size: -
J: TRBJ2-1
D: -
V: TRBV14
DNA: TGTGCCAGCAGCCAATATGTGACTTTGGGGGTAAAGAACAATGAGCAGTTCTTC
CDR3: CASSQYVTLGVKNNEQFF

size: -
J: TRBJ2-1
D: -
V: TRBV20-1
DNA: TGCAGTGAGGCGGGAAACAATGAGCAGTTCTTC
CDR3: CSEAGNNEQFF

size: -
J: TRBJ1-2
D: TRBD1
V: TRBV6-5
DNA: TGTGCCAGCAGAGTTAAACAGGGGGCTGGCTATGGCTACACCTTC
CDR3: CASRVKQGAGYGYTF

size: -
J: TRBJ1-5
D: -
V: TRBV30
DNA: TGTGCCTGGACTAGTCCCCTGGGGAATCAGCCCCAGCATTTT
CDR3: CAWTSPLGNQPQHF

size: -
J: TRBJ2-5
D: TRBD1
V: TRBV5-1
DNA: TGCGCCAGCAGCTTGGACCTAACCCGCAGGGACAGAGGAGAGACCCAGTACTTC
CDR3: CASSLDLTRRDRGETQYF

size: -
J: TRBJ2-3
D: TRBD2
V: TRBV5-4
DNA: TGTGCCAGCAGCGCTTTGGGATGGCGGGAGGCCGGGGATACGCAGTATTTT
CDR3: CASSALGWREAGDTQYF

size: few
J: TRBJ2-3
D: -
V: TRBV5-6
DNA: TGTGCCAGCAGCTTGTACGGCCTAGACGTAAATACGCAGTATTTT
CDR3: CASSLYGLDVNTQYF

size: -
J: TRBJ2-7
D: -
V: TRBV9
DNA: TGTGCCAGCAGCGTAGGGGGTAAACAGGTCTACGAGCAGTACTTC
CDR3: CASSVGGKQVYEQYF

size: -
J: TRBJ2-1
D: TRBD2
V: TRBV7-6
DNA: TGTGCCAGCAGCCCCTTAGCGGGATCCTACAATGAGCAGTTCTTC
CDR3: CASSPLAGSYNEQFF

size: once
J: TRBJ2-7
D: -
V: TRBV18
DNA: TGTGCCAGCTCACCACCCAGGGGTACCGCCTACGAGCAGTACTTC
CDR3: CASSPPRGTAYEQYF

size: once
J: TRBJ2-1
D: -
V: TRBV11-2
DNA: TGTGCCAGCAGCTTATCCCCCCGGGATGAGCAGTTCTTC
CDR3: CASSLSPRDEQFF

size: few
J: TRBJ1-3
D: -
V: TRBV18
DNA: TGTGCCAGCTCACCTTGGCCACGTGACTCTGGAAACACCATATATTTT
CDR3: CASSPWPRDSGNTIYF

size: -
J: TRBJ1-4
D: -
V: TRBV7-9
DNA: TGTGCCAGCAGCCTAGGGAACTCTGCAACTAATGAAAAACTGTTTTTT
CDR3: CASSLGNSATNEKLFF

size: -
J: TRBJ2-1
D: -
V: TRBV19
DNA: TGTGCCAGTAGTGTTACTAGATACAATGAGCAGTTCTTC
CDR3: CASSVTRYNEQFF

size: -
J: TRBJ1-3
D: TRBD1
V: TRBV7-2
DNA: TGTGCCAGCAGCTCCACAGGGGTCCAGGGGCCCACCATATATTTT
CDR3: CASSSTGVQGPTIYF

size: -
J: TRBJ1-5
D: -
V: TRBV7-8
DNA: TGTGCCAGCAGCCGACGAAGGATCACCAATCAGCCCCAGCATTTT
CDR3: CASSRRRITNQPQHF

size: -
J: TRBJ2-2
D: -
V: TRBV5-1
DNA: TGCGCCAGCAGCTTGGCCACTAAGCCCGGCACCGGGGAGCTGTTTTTT
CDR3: CASSLATKPGTGELFF

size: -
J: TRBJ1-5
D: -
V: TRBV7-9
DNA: TGTGCCAGCAGCCCCGGGGACTTCGGCAATCAGCCCCAGCATTTT
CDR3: CASSPGDFGNQPQHF

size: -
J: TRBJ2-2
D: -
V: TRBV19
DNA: TGTGCCAGTAGTGGACGAGTTAATAAGAACACCGGGGAGCTGTTTTTT
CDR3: CASSGRVNKNTGELFF

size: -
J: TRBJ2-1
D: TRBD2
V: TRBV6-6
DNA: TGTGCCAGCAGCCGGGGGGGCGGGCAGTTCTTC
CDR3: CASSRGGGQFF

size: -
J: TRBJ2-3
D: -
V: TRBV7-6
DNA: TGTGCCAGCGCGGGGCTGAGCACAGATACGCAGTATTTT
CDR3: CASAGLSTDTQYF

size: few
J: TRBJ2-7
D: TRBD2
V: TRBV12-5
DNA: TGTGCTAGTGCCCACTTGCCAAGCCCGGGACTAGCGTCCTACGAGCAGTACTTC
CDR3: CASAHLPSPGLASYEQYF

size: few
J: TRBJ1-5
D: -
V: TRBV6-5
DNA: TGTGCCAGCAGTTACAGGGGAGGTCAGCCCCAGCATTTT
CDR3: CASSYRGGQPQHF

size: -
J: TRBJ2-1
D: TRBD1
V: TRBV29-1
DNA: TGCAGCGTTGATTTCCAGGGGGCACTTGAGCAGTTCTTC
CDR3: CSVDFQGALEQFF

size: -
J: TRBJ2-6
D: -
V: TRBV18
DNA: TGTGCCAGCTCACCAACAGGGCAGGGGGCCAACGTCCTGACTTTC
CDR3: CASSPTGQGANVLTF

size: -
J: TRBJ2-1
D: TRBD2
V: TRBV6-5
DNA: TGTGCCAGCAGTATACTAGCGGGAGGGGTCTATGAGCAGTTCTTC
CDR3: CASSILAGGVYEQFF

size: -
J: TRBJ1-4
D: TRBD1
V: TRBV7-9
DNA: TGTGCCAGCAGCTTTCAGGGGGATAATGAAAAACTGTTTTTT
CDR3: CASSFQGDNEKLFF